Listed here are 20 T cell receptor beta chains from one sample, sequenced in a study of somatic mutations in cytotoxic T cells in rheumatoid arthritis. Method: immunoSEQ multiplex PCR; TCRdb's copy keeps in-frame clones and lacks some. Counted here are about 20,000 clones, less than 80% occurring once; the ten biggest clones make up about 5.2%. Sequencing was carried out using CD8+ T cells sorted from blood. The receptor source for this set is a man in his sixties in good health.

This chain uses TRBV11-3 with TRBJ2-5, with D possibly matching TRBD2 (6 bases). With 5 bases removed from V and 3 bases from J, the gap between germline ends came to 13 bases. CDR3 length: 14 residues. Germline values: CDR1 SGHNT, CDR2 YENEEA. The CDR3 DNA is TGTGCCAGCAGCCCGGAGGGGTCAGAAGAGACCCAGTACTTC. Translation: CASSPEGSEETQYF. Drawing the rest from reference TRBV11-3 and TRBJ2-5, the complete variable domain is EAGVVQSPRYKIIEKKQPVAFWCNPISGHNTLYWYLQNLGQGPELLIRYENEEAVDDSQLPKDRFSAERLKGVDSTLKIQPAELGDSAVYLCASSPEGSEETQYFGPGTRLLVL.

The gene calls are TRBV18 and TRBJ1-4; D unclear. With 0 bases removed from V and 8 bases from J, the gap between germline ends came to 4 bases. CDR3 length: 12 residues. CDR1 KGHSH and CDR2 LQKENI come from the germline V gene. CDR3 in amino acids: CASSPPAEKLFF. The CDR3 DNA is TGTGCCAGCTCACCACCGGCCGAAAAACTGTTTTTT.

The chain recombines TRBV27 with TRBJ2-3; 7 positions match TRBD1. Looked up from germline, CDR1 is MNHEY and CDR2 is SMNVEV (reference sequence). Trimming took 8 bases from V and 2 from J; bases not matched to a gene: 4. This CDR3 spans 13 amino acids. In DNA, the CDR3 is TGTGCCAGCCAGGGACAGACCACAGATACGCAGTATTTT. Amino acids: CASQGQTTDTQYF.

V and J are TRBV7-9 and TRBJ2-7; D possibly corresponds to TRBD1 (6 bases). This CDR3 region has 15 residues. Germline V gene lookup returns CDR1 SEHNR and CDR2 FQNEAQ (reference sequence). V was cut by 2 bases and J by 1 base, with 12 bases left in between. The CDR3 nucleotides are TGTGCCAGCAGCTTAAGGGGACATCAATCCTACGAGCAGTACTTC. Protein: CASSLRGHQSYEQYF.

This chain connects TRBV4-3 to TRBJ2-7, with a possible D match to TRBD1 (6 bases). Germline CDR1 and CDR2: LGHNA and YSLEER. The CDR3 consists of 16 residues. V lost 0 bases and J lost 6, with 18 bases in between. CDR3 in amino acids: CASSQEGRGKLGEQYF. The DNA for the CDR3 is TGCGCCAGCAGCCAAGAAGGCAGGGGAAAACTTGGCGAGCAGTACTTC.

The DNA for the CDR3 is TGTGCCAGCTCACCCATGGGGACAGGAGGAACGAACACTGAAGCTTTCTTT. Its translation is CASSPMGTGGTNTEAFF. J is TRBJ1-1 and V is TRBV18, with 8 positions matching TRBD1. Looked up from germline, CDR1 is KGHSH and CDR2 is LQKENI. V shed 3 bases and J 1 base; nucleotides not matched to a gene: 10. This CDR3 contains 17 residues.

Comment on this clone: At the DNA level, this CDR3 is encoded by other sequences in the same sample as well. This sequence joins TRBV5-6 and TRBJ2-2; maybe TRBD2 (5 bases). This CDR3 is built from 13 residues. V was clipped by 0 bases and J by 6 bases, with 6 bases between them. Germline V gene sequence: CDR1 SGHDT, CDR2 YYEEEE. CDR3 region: CASSLGGAGELFF. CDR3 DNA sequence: TGTGCCAGCAGCTTGGGGGGAGCCGGGGAGCTGTTTTTT.

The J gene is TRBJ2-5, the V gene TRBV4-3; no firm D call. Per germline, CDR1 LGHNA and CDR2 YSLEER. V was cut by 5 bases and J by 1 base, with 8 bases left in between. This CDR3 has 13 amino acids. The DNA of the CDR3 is TGCGCCAGCAGCGAAGGGCTCCAAGAGACCCAGTACTTC. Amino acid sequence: CASSEGLQETQYF.

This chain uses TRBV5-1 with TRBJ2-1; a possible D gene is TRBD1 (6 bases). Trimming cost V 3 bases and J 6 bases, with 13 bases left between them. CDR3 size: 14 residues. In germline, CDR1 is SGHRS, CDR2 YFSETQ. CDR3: CASSSDGQFNEQFF. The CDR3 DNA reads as TGCGCCAGCAGCTCAGACGGACAGTTCAATGAGCAGTTCTTC.

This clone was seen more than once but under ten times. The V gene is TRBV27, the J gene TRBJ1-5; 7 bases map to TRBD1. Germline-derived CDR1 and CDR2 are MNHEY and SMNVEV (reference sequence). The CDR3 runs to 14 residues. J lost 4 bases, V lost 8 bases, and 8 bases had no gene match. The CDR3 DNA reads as TGTGCCAGCTCCGCCGGGACAGCAAATCAGCCCCAGCATTTT. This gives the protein CASSAGTANQPQHF.

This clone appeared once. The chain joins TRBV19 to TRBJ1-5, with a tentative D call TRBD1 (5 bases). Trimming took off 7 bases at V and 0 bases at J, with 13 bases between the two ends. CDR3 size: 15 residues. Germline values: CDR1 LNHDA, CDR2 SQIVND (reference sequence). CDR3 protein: CASNPRDISNQPQHF. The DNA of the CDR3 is TGTGCCAGTAATCCCAGGGATATTAGCAATCAGCCCCAGCATTTT.

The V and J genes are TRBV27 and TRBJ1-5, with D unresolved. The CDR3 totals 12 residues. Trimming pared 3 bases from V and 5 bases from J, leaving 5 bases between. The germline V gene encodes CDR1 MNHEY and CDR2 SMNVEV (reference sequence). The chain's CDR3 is CASSFPDQPQHF. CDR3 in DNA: TGTGCCAGCAGTTTCCCCGATCAGCCCCAGCATTTT.

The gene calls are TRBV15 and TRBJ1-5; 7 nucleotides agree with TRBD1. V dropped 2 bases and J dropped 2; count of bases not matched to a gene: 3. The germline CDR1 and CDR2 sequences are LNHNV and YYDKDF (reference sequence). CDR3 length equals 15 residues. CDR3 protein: CATSRSGTGNQPQHF. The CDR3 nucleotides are TGTGCCACCAGCAGATCCGGGACAGGCAATCAGCCCCAGCATTTT.

CDR3 amino acids: CASSLIQAYEQYF. Written as DNA, the CDR3 is TGTGCCAGCAGCTTAATCCAGGCCTACGAGCAGTACTTC. This sequence joins TRBV7-2 and TRBJ2-7; D unresolved. This CDR3 region has 13 residues. In germline, CDR1 is SGHTA, CDR2 FQGNSA. V shed 2 bases and J shed 2 bases, with 7 bases lying between them.

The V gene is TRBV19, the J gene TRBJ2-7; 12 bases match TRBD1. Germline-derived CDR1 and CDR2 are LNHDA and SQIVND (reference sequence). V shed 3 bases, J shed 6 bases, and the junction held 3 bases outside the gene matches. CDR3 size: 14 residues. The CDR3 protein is CASSIGTGGSEQYF. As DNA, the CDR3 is TGTGCCAGTAGTATTGGGACAGGGGGCTCCGAGCAGTACTTC.

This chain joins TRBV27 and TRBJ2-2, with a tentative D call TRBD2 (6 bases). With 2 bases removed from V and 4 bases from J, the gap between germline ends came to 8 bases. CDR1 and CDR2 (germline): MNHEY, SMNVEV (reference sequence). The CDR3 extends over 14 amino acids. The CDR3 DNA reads TGTGCCAGCAGTTTAGGAGGGACCACCGGGGAGCTGTTTTTT. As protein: CASSLGGTTGELFF.

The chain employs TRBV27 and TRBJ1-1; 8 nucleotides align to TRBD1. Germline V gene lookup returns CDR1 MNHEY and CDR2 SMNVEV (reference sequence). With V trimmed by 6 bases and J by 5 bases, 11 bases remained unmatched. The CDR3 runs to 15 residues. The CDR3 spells CASSPRVDRGTEAFF. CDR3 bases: TGTGCCAGCAGCCCCAGAGTCGACAGGGGTACTGAAGCTTTCTTT.

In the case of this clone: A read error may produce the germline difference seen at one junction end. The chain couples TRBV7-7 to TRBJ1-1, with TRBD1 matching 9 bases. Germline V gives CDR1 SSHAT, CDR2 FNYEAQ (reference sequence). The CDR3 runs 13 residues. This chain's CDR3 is CASSRDRDTEAFF. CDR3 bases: TGTGCTAGCAGCCGGGACAGGGACACTGAAGCTTTCTTT.

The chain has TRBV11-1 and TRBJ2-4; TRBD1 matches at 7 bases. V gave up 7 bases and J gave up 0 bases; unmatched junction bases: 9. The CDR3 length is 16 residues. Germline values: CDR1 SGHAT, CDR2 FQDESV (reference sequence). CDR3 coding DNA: TGTGCCAGCACCTGGGACAGCCAAGTAGCCAAAAACATTCAGTACTTC. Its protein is CASTWDSQVAKNIQYF.

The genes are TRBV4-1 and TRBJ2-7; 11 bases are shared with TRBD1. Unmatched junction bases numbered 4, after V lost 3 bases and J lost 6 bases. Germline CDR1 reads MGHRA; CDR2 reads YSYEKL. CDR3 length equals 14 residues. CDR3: CASSHDGTGGEQYF. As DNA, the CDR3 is TGCGCCAGCAGCCACGACGGGACAGGGGGCGAGCAGTACTTC.